This T cell receptor beta chain was sequenced during a study of blood T cell repertoires in COVID-19. Turning to the study itself: Some COVID-19 samples were acute and others convalescent; all came from the United States, Italy and Spain. PBMCs, B-cell-depleted T cells, or T cells were the source of the cDNA or gDNA that made up the material.

The J segment lost 6 bases and the V segment lost 4 bases, leaving 8 bases of the junction unmatched. CDR3 length: 15 amino acids. Germline assignment: CDR1 LNHDA and CDR2 SQIVND (reference sequence). Original analysis: Quantification of nucleated cells was approximated via reference gene primer amplification. Some clones are missing from TCRdb's copy, which holds only in-frame ones; the method was immunoSEQ multiplex PCR. That table supplies the V and J calls and clone size; D and trimming were determined from the DNA. The table includes approximately 260,000 clones, 87% detected once. The sequence was collected from a man aged 60-69 years who had recovered from COVID-19. The chain joins TRBV19 to TRBJ1-5; 8 bases align to TRBD1. Sequences were obtained from peripheral blood. The CDR3 DNA sequence: TGTGCCAGTAGTAACCGGGACAGGCTCTTTCAGCCCCAGCATTTT. Translating gives CASSNRDRLFQPQHF.